The clone carrying this TCR beta chain was picked up many times. Its cognate antigen is unknown. Alongside a J-beta primer mix, a sample-barcoded 5' primer served in a second PCR lasting about 7 to 12 cycles. TCRdb re-called the 5' RACE reads through MiXCR, storing one row per CDR3 protein. Of approximately 800,000 distinct CDR3 sequences listed, 30% to 45% are singletons. This entry comes from a study of blood T cells in healthy people across ages. On the study more broadly: Per every two T cells, about one barcoded beta molecule was captured by template switching. General study points: Long-lived and aged donors differed, with more naive CD4+ cells and higher diversity in the long-lived.

The CDR3 sequence is 15 residues long. The V segment lost 6 bases and the J segment 0 bases; nucleotides outside the gene matches: 8. In terms of origin and age, donors were healthy Caucasian individuals from Russia aged roughly 6 to 95. The receptor was isolated from a man between 18 and 35 years old in good health. Sequenced input: blood. The J gene is TRBJ2-7, the V gene TRBV12-3 or TRBV12-4; 7 bases match TRBD1. CDR3 loop: CASRKTGQSSYEQYF. The CDR3 DNA is TGTGCCAGCAGGAAGACGGGACAGAGCTCCTACGAGCAGTACTTC.